This T cell receptor beta chain was recorded in a study of T cell responses to AZD1222 COVID-19 vaccine. Study-wide results and limits: A rise in Spike-specific TCR breadth and depth followed two AZD1222 doses. Among those given AZD1222, only six were seropositive at baseline.

V shed 5 bases and J shed 11 bases, with 21 bases lying between them. Germline V gene lookup returns CDR1 GTSNPN and CDR2 SVGIG (reference sequence). This CDR3 contains 14 residues. The method was immunoSEQ multiplex PCR; TCRdb's version includes in-frame clones alone and lacks a portion of them. The sample has over 70,000 clones, about 83% seen once. Turning to this clone: Its antigen is currently unknown.

This TCR derives from an adult who received the MenACWY meningococcal vaccine as a control. The chain links TRBV30 to TRBJ1-4; D remains unclear. The sample consisted of peripheral blood, taken 28 days after the second dose of the MenACWY control vaccine. The CDR3 is CAWAAGAMGSKLFF. CDR3 DNA: TGTGCCTGGGCTGCGGGCGCGATGGGGAGTAAACTGTTTTTT.